This section outlines one TCR beta chain sequence together with its context. Its target is unknown. This entry is derived from a study of CD4 T cells in relation to SARS-CoV-2 and coronaviruses. Study summary: TCR beta CDR3s were sequenced after roughly 10-day antigen culture of PBMCs. The restricting HLA molecule for shared crossreactive spike epitopes was mapped. Study-wide results and caveats: No donor gave both pre-pandemic and post-infection samples.

TCRdb's copy holds only in-frame clones and misses some; the assay was immunoSEQ multiplex PCR. The table lists 25,000 to 30,000 clones, around three quarters of them singletons, with under 25% in the top ten. Unexposed donor CD4+ T cells date from about 2011-2018, before the COVID-19 pandemic. After about 11 days of culture, CD4+ T cells were isolated. Fresh IL-2 medium replaced half the medium on days 3 and 7. This CDR3 contains 12 residues. The germline V and J ends were trimmed by 4 bases and 3 bases, with 9 bases remaining between them. Per the germline V gene, CDR1 is SQVTM and CDR2 is ANQGSEA. This clonotype was sampled from a human donor in good health. The rearrangement joins TRBV29-1 to TRBJ1-1, with D perhaps TRBD1 (5 bases). Sequencing input: CD4+ T cells from PBMCs, cultured in vitro. The chain's CDR3 is CSVGTGDTEAFF. Written as DNA, the CDR3 is TGCAGCGTTGGAACGGGGGACACTGAAGCTTTCTTT.